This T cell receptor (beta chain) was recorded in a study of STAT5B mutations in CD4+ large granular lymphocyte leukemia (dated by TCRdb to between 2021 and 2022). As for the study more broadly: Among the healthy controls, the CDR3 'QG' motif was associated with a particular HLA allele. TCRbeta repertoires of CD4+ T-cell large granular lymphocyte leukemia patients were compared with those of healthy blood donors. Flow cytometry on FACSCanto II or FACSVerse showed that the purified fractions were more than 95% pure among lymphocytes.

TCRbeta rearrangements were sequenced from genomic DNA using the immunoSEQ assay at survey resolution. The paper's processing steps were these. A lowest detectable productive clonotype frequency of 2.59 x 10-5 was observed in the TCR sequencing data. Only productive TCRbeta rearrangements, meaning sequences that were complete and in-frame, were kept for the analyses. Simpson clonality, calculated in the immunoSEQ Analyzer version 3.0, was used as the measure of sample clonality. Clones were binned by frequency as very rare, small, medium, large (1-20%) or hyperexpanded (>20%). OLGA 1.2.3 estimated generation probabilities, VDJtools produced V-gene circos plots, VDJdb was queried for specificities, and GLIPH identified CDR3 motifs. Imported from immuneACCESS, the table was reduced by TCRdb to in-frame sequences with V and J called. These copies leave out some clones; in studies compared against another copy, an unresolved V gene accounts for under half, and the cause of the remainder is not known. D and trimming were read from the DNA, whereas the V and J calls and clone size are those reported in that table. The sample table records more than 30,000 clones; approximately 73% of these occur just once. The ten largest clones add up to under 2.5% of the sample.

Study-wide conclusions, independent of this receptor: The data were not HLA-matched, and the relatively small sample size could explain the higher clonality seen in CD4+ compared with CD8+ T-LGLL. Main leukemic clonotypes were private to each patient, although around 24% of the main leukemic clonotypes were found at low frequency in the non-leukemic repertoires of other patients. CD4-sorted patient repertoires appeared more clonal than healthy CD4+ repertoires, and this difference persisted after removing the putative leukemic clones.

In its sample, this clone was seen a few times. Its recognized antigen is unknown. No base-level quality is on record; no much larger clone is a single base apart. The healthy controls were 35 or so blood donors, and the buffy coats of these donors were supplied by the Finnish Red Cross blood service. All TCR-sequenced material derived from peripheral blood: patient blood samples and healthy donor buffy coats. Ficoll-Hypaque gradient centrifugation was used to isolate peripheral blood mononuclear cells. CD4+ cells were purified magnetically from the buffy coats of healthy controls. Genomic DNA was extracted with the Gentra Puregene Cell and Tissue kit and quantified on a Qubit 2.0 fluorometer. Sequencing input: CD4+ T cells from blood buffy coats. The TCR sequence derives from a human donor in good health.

The DNA sequence reads TGTGCCAGCACTTGGACAGGGGGCTTAGGTGGCTACACCTTC. This gives the protein CASTWTGGLGGYTF. The chain uses TRBV6-5 and TRBJ1-2, with 11 bases aligning to TRBD1. The CDR3 numbers 14 residues from cysteine through phenylalanine. Left in the record is the CDR3 DNA by itself, 42 bases read in frame from the first base. V lost 7 bases and J lost 7 bases, and the count of bases not matched to a germline gene is 8. For CDR1 and CDR2, the germline V gene lists MNHEY and SVGAGI.